At least ten counts were recorded for the clone carrying this T cell receptor beta chain. Its antigen is not known. PBMCs stored at -80 C, 2 million in total, were the source of the unsorted libraries. V lost 6 bases, J lost 2 bases, and 11 bases lay in between. The CDR3 sequence is 13 residues long. The germline CDR1 and CDR2 sequences are SEHNR and FQNEAQ (reference sequence). The sample comes from a study of neurological immune-mediated disorders. 5'RACE generated cDNA with 10-nucleotide random UMIs. TCRdb re-called the 5' RACE reads with MiXCR, one entry per CDR3 protein. Here the sample spans approximately 50,000 distinct CDR3 sequences, under 13% being singletons. The study's findings and limits: The greatest degree of TCR clonal expansion was observed in HTLV-1-associated myelopathy, with the lowest in multiple sclerosis, below that of healthy controls.

This receptor was identified in a man between 65 and 80 years old with HTLV-1-associated myelopathy (HAM/TSP). Material for sequencing was PBMCs. This rearrangement joins TRBV7-9 to TRBJ2-7; maybe TRBD1 (5 bases). CDR3 DNA: TGTGCCAGCAGGCCCGACAGAACCTACGAGCAGTACTTC. Amino acid sequence: CASRPDRTYEQYF.